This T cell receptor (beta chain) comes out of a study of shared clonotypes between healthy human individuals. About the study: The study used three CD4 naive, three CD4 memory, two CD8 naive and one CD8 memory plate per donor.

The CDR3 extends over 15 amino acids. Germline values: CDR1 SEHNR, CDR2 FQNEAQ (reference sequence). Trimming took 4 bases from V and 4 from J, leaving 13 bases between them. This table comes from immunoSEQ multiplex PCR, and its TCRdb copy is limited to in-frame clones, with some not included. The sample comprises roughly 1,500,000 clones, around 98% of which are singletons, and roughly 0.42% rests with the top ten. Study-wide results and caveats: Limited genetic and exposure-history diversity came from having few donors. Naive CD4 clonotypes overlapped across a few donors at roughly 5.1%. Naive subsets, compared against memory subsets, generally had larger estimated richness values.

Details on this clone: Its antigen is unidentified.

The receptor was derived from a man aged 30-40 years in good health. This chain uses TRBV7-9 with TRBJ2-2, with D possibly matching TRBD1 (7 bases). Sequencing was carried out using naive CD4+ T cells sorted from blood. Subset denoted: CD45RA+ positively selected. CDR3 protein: CASSSHRGGTGELFF. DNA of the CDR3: TGTGCCAGCAGCTCGCACAGGGGAGGCACCGGGGAGCTGTTTTTT.